The source of this TCR beta chain is a study of early T cells in non-severe SARS-CoV-2 infection. Study details: Sequencing targeted bulk RNA from unsorted whole blood, leaving chains unpaired.

Germline V gene lookup returns CDR1 LGHDT and CDR2 YNNKEL (reference sequence). V lost 1 base to trimming and J lost 7 bases; unmatched junction nucleotides: 2. The CDR3 totals 15 residues. This clonotype was observed many times. What it binds is unknown. Researchers attached unique molecular identifiers to individual cDNA molecules. MiXCR, run by TCRdb on the 5' RACE reads, gives a single entry per CDR3 protein. This sample has over 30,000 distinct CDR3 sequences; 4.5% to 5% occur once, and the top ten carry almost 8%. Study-wide results and caveats: In VDJdb matching, anti-spike CD8 responses were favored while private and CD4 specificities went missing.

The chain carries TRBV3-1 and TRBJ2-2; 11 nucleotides line up with TRBD2. The specimen was whole blood. The source is an adult who was a healthcare worker with PCR-confirmed SARS-CoV-2 infection or an uninfected control (not recorded which). The CDR3 sequence: CASSQGLAGIGELFF. Here the CDR3 DNA reads TGTGCCAGCAGCCAAGGACTAGCGGGGATCGGGGAGCTGTTTTTT.